The 15 T cell receptor gamma chains presented below share a single source sample, sequenced in a study of γδ T cells in repeated Plasmodium falciparum infection. TCRdb redid the clone calls on the multiplex PCR reads with CATT. This repertoire shows roughly 13,000 gamma-chain clones, approximately 1.5% found once; its top ten account for around 30%. Vgamma9/Vdelta2+ and Vdelta2-negative gammadelta T cells were flow-sorted from PBMC for bulk sequencing. Material for sequencing was gamma-delta T cells from blood. The receptors derive from a pool of human donors (malaria-infected and uninfected, not separated).

This clone was observed many times. This sample includes further DNA sequences coding for the same CDR3. The DNA of the CDR3 is TGTGCCACCTGGGACGGGCCCAAGAAACTCTTT. Translation gives CATWDGPKKLF. The chain employs TRGV2 and TRGJ1 or TRGJ2. This CDR3 region has 11 residues. Germline lookup yields CDR1 EGSNGY and CDR2 YDSYNSKV. With 0 bases clipped from V and 10 bases from J, the junction kept 3 bases outside the gene matches.

Turning to this clone: This DNA translates differently at residue 5 from the TCRdb protein, which is that of a much larger clone; a read error is likely, and the protein shown is the DNA's own translation. The chain uses TRGV3 and TRGJ1 or TRGJ2. From germline, CDR1 is VTNTFY and CDR2 YDVSTARD (reference sequence). Unmatched junction bases numbered 4, after V lost 6 bases and J lost 2 bases. The CDR3 totals 12 residues. CDR3 region: CATWLHYYKKLF. CDR3 bases: TGTGCCACCTGGCTCCATTATTATAAGAAACTCTTT.

Regarding this clone: The protein recorded in TCRdb matches a much larger clone and deviates from this DNA's translation at residue 5, suggesting a read error; the protein here is obtained by translating the DNA. The chain uses TRGV9 and TRGJ1 or TRGJ2. Germline matching of the DNA provided the J gene here, since TCRdb leaves it blank. This CDR3 has 10 amino acids. Germline assignment: CDR1 GITISATS and CDR2 ISYDGTV (reference sequence). The V gene end was trimmed by 6 bases and the J gene end by 12 bases; junction bases not matched to a gene: 8. CDR3 sequence: CALWKAWKLF. The CDR3 DNA reads as TGTGCCTTGTGGAAGGCTTGGAAACTCTTT.

A few counts support this clone. It differs at one base from a far larger clone, so likely a read error. In the same sample, other DNA sequences code for this CDR3. This sequence joins TRGV9 and TRGJP. Germline V lookup: CDR1 GITISATS, CDR2 ISYDGTV (reference sequence). The CDR3 loop spans 17 amino acids. The CDR3, as DNA: TGTGCCTTGTGGGACCAGGTGCGAGAGTTGGGTAAAAAAATCAAGGTATTT. Protein sequence: CALWDQVRELGKKIKVF.

The table lists this clone with many counts. The translation of this DNA and the TCRdb protein of a much larger clone differ at residue 9, probably owing to a read error; the protein shown here is translated from the DNA. This rearrangement joins TRGV9 to TRGJ1 or TRGJ2. V trimming: 4 bases; J trimming: 5 bases; junction bases outside the gene matches: 11. The CDR3 has 14 amino acids. CDR1 is GITISATS and CDR2 is ISYDGTV in the germline V gene (reference sequence). CDR3 amino acids: CALWDPIFHYKKLF. CDR3 DNA sequence: TGTGCCTTGTGGGACCCAATTTTCCATTATAAGAAACTCTTT.

This clone has ten or more counts. The mismatch at residue 3 between this DNA's translation and the TCRdb protein of a much larger clone likely reflects a read error; the protein shown is translated from the DNA. The chain has TRGV9 and TRGJ1 or TRGJ2. Germline assignment: CDR1 GITISATS and CDR2 ISYDGTV (reference sequence). This CDR3 region has 16 residues. The CDR3 nucleotides read TGTGCCTGGTGGGAGAAGGAAGTCTTCGATTATTATAAGAAACTCTTT. This sequence encodes CAWWEKEVFDYYKKLF.

This clone was recorded many times. Since a far larger clone is one base different, this is likely a read error. The same CDR3 arises from other DNA sequences in this sample as well. The chain joins TRGV9 to TRGJ1 or TRGJ2. CDR3 length: 16 residues. Germline V CDR1 and CDR2: GITISATS, ISYDGTV (reference sequence). CDR3 coding DNA: TGTGCCTTGTGGGAGGCCCGGAAGTTCTATTATTATAAGAAACTCTTC. Amino acid sequence: CALWEARKFYYYKKLF.

Worth noting for this clone: A read error likely explains why the TCRdb protein, taken from a much larger clone, differs from this DNA's translation at residue 9; the protein shown is translated from the DNA. This chain joins TRGV9 and TRGJP. The J gene was missing in TCRdb and was found by matching the end of the DNA to germline. The CDR3 is 17 residues long. Germline-derived CDR1 and CDR2 are GITISATS and ISYDGTV (reference sequence). V dropped 2 bases and J dropped 8; count of bases not matched to a gene: 9. The CDR3: CALWEDEPKLGKKIKVF. The DNA of the CDR3 is TGTGCCTTGTGGGAGGACGAACCAAAGTTGGGCAAAAAAATCAAGGTATTT.

This clone was observed many times. A far more abundant clone sits one base away, making this likely a read error. The identical CDR3 is also encoded by other nucleotide sequences in the sample. The rearrangement links TRGV9 to TRGJP2. CDR1 and CDR2 from the germline V gene are GITISATS and ISYDGTV (reference sequence). The CDR3 runs 15 residues. DNA of the CDR3: TGTGCCTTATGGGAGCCGGTCGGTAGTGATTGGATCAAGACGTTT. This gives the protein CALWEPVGSDWIKTF.

This clone was seen repeatedly, ten times or more. The protein TCRdb lists belongs to a much larger clone and differs from this DNA's translation at residue 5, which points to a read error; the protein shown is made from the DNA. The genes are TRGV9 and TRGJ1 or TRGJ2. TCRdb offers no J gene call, so here the DNA was matched to germline to obtain one. Germline assignment: CDR1 GITISATS and CDR2 ISYDGTV (reference sequence). This CDR3 is 11 amino acids long. As DNA, the CDR3 is TGTGCCTTGTGGGGGGTGAAGGAGAAACTCTTT. Its translation: CALWGVKEKLF.

Comments on this clone: The protein that TCRdb holds for this DNA derives from a much larger clone and differs from the translated DNA at residue 9, which likely indicates a read error; the protein shown here is translated from the DNA. The genes are TRGV5 and TRGJ1 or TRGJ2. The J gene, left out of TCRdb, was set here by checking the DNA against germline. CDR1 is VINAFY and CDR2 is YDVSNSKD in the germline V gene. The CDR3 extends over 13 amino acids. V was pared by 0 bases and J by 8 bases, with 7 bases of the junction left unmatched. CDR3 residues: CATWDRPCHKKLF. The DNA of the CDR3 is TGTGCCACCTGGGACAGGCCGTGTCATAAGAAACTCTTT.

A note on this clone: A far bigger clonotype differs at one base, so this is likely a read error. This sample also contains other DNA sequences that code for the same CDR3. The V and J genes are TRGV4 and TRGJ1 or TRGJ2. TCRdb gives no J gene; it was assigned here by matching the DNA to germline. The germline V gene has CDR1 EGSTGY and CDR2 YDSYTSSV. The CDR3 spans 13 residues. This CDR3 reads CATWDYLGREKLF. In nucleotides, the CDR3 is TGTGCTACCTGGGATTATTTAGGGAGGGAGAAACTCTTT.

This clone has at least ten counts. This probably arose from a read error, given a far larger clone one base away. The sample contains more than one DNA sequence encoding this CDR3. There is no J gene call, but TRGV4 is given as the V gene. This CDR3 comprises 15 residues. From germline, CDR1 is EGSTGY and CDR2 YDSYTSSV. The chain's CDR3 is CATWDPHANYYKKLF. The CDR3 DNA is TGTGCCACCTGGGACCCTCATGCAAATTATTATAAGAAACTCTTC.

A note on this clone: With a far larger clone one base away, a read error is the likely cause. Other DNA variants within this sample encode the same CDR3. The V gene is TRGV9, the J gene TRGJP. The J gene is not listed in TCRdb, so it was assigned here from a DNA match to germline. CDR1 GITISATS and CDR2 ISYDGTV come from the germline V gene (reference sequence). This CDR3 is built from 17 residues. DNA for the CDR3: TGTGCCTTATGGGAGCTACATCAAGAGTTGGGCAAAAAAATCAAGGTATTT. It is translated as CALWELHQELGKKIKVF.

The table lists this clone with a few counts. The TCRdb protein comes from a much larger clone and disagrees with this DNA's translation at residue 6, likely due to a read error; the protein given here is derived from the DNA. This rearrangement joins TRGV8 to TRGJ1 or TRGJ2. Matching the DNA to germline supplied the J gene, which TCRdb does not give. Germline CDR1 and CDR2: VENAVY and YDSYNSRV. The V gene end was trimmed by 5 bases and the J gene end by 7 bases; junction bases not matched to a gene: 8. This CDR3 spans 12 amino acids. The CDR3 sequence: CATWAARYKKLF. DNA of the CDR3: TGTGCCACCTGGGCCGCACGGTATAAGAAACTCTTT.